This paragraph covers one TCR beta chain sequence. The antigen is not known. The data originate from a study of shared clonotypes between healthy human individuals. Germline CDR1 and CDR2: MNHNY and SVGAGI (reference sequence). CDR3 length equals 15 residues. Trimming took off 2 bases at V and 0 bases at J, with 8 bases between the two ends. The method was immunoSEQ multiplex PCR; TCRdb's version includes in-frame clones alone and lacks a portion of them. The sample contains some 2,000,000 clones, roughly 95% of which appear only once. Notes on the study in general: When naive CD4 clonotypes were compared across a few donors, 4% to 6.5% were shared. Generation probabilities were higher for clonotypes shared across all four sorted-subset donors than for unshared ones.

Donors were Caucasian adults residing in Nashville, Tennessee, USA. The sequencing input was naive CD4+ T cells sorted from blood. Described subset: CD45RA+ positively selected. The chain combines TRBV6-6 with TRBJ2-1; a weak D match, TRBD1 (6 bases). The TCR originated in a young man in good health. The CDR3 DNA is TGTGCCAGCAGTTACAGGGACAACTCCTACAATGAGCAGTTCTTC. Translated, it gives CASSYRDNSYNEQFF.